The rows below give T cell receptor beta chains drawn from one sample of a study of blood T cell repertoires in COVID-19. The repertoire was sequenced with immunoSEQ multiplex PCR; TCRdb's copy has only in-frame clones and lacks some. The sample includes over 30,000 clones, 65% to 85% of them seen just once. The sample consisted of peripheral blood. Every receptor here comes from a man aged 80 or over with active or convalescent COVID-19. The CDR3 runs from the conserved cysteine through the conserved F or W. Fields, in order: V gene, clone size, D gene, J gene, CDR3 length, CDR3 protein, CDR3 DNA. D genes are given only for firm matches. Not every row has a clone size; where given, it reads once, few, many or a size class.

v_call: TRBV6-2/TRBV6-3; clone_size: .; d_call: TRBD2; j_call: TRBJ2-7; cdr3_length: 17; cdr3_aa: CASSYKIGTSGRYEQYF; cdr3_nt: TGTGCCAGCAGTTACAAGATCGGGACTAGCGGGAGGTACGAGCAGTACTTC
v_call: TRBV30; clone_size: few; d_call: TRBD2; j_call: TRBJ2-7; cdr3_length: 15; cdr3_aa: CAWSASGRALYEQYF; cdr3_nt: TGTGCCTGGAGTGCTAGCGGGAGGGCCCTGTACGAGCAGTACTTC
v_call: TRBV9; clone_size: .; d_call: TRBD1; j_call: TRBJ1-2; cdr3_length: 17; cdr3_aa: CASSVNPGQGGPGGYTF; cdr3_nt: TGTGCCAGCAGCGTTAACCCAGGACAGGGAGGTCCCGGTGGCTACACCTTC
v_call: TRBV7-9; clone_size: .; d_call: TRBD2; j_call: TRBJ2-1; cdr3_length: 15; cdr3_aa: CASSPSRALANEQFF; cdr3_nt: TGTGCCAGCAGCCCATCCCGGGCACTAGCGAATGAGCAGTTCTTC
v_call: TRBV7-2; clone_size: .; d_call: .; j_call: TRBJ1-5; cdr3_length: 16; cdr3_aa: CASSLVGGYSNQPQHF; cdr3_nt: TGTGCCAGCAGCTTAGTTGGGGGGTATAGCAATCAGCCCCAGCATTTT
v_call: TRBV30; clone_size: .; d_call: .; j_call: TRBJ2-1; cdr3_length: 11; cdr3_aa: CAWSPRDEQFF; cdr3_nt: TGTGCCTGGAGTCCTCGCGATGAGCAGTTCTTC
v_call: TRBV18; clone_size: .; d_call: .; j_call: TRBJ2-5; cdr3_length: 15; cdr3_aa: CASSHGRGTKETQYF; cdr3_nt: TGTGCCAGCTCACACGGCAGGGGTACAAAAGAGACCCAGTACTTC
v_call: TRBV30; clone_size: .; d_call: TRBD2; j_call: TRBJ2-7; cdr3_length: 14; cdr3_aa: CAWKSSGRTYEQYF; cdr3_nt: TGTGCCTGGAAATCTAGCGGGAGGACCTACGAGCAGTACTTC
v_call: TRBV9; clone_size: .; d_call: .; j_call: TRBJ2-1; cdr3_length: 12; cdr3_aa: CASSPRENEQFF; cdr3_nt: TGTGCCAGCAGCCCCCGAGAGAATGAGCAGTTCTTC
v_call: TRBV6-6; clone_size: .; d_call: .; j_call: TRBJ1-2; cdr3_length: 13; cdr3_aa: CASTMTQPGGYTF; cdr3_nt: TGTGCCAGCACCATGACACAACCGGGGGGCTACACCTTC
v_call: TRBV5-4; clone_size: .; d_call: .; j_call: TRBJ2-3; cdr3_length: 13; cdr3_aa: CASSLYGSGTQYF; cdr3_nt: TGTGCCAGCAGCTTGTACGGTAGCGGTACGCAGTATTTT
v_call: TRBV5-6; clone_size: once; d_call: TRBD2; j_call: TRBJ2-1; cdr3_length: 15; cdr3_aa: CASRLTSGGYNEQFF; cdr3_nt: TGTGCCAGCAGACTGACTAGCGGGGGGTACAATGAGCAGTTCTTC
v_call: TRBV7-2; clone_size: .; d_call: TRBD2; j_call: TRBJ2-1; cdr3_length: 15; cdr3_aa: CASSLKRESYNEQFF; cdr3_nt: TGTGCCAGCAGCTTAAAGCGGGAGTCCTACAATGAGCAGTTCTTC
v_call: TRBV9; clone_size: .; d_call: .; j_call: TRBJ1-1; cdr3_length: 16; cdr3_aa: CASSATHTGLNTEAFF; cdr3_nt: TGTGCCAGCAGCGCAACCCATACAGGGCTGAACACTGAAGCTTTCTTT
v_call: TRBV2; clone_size: .; d_call: .; j_call: TRBJ2-1; cdr3_length: 12; cdr3_aa: CASKGNYNEQFF; cdr3_nt: TGTGCCAGCAAGGGGAACTACAATGAGCAGTTCTTC
v_call: TRBV7-3; clone_size: .; d_call: .; j_call: TRBJ1-2; cdr3_length: 14; cdr3_aa: CASSPGGQGYGYTF; cdr3_nt: TGTGCCAGCAGCCCCGGGGGGCAGGGGTATGGCTACACCTTC
v_call: TRBV3-1/TRBV3-2; clone_size: .; d_call: .; j_call: TRBJ2-7; cdr3_length: 15; cdr3_aa: CASSPKNQGGYEQYF; cdr3_nt: TGTGCCAGCAGCCCCAAGAATCAGGGAGGTTACGAGCAGTACTTC
v_call: TRBV15; clone_size: .; d_call: TRBD2; j_call: TRBJ2-1; cdr3_length: 17; cdr3_aa: CATSRGSSGGLINEQFF; cdr3_nt: TGTGCCACCAGCAGAGGTTCTAGCGGGGGGCTGATAAATGAGCAGTTCTTC
v_call: TRBV9; clone_size: .; d_call: TRBD2; j_call: TRBJ2-1; cdr3_length: 16; cdr3_aa: CASSVARAGTYNEQFF; cdr3_nt: TGTGCCAGCAGCGTAGCAAGAGCGGGAACATACAATGAGCAGTTCTTC
v_call: TRBV19; clone_size: many; d_call: .; j_call: TRBJ2-1; cdr3_length: 15; cdr3_aa: CASSIGLTGNNEQFF; cdr3_nt: TGTGCCAGTAGTATTGGCTTAACAGGGAACAATGAGCAGTTCTTC
v_call: TRBV3-1/TRBV3-2; clone_size: .; d_call: .; j_call: TRBJ2-7; cdr3_length: 16; cdr3_aa: CASSQGYYLFFYEQYF; cdr3_nt: TGTGCCAGCAGCCAAGGGTACTATCTTTTTTTCTACGAGCAGTACTTC
v_call: TRBV7-2; clone_size: .; d_call: .; j_call: TRBJ2-4; cdr3_length: 15; cdr3_aa: CASSLGWTALGGQYF; cdr3_nt: TGTGCCAGCAGCTTAGGGTGGACAGCCTTAGGGGGACAGTACTTC
v_call: TRBV18; clone_size: .; d_call: TRBD1; j_call: TRBJ2-7; cdr3_length: 14; cdr3_aa: CASSLGQGAYEQYF; cdr3_nt: TGTGCCAGCTCACTGGGACAGGGGGCCTACGAGCAGTACTTC
v_call: TRBV5-6; clone_size: .; d_call: .; j_call: TRBJ2-3; cdr3_length: 12; cdr3_aa: CASSLARDTQYF; cdr3_nt: TGTGCCAGCAGCTTGGCCCGAGATACGCAGTATTTT
v_call: TRBV5-6; clone_size: .; d_call: .; j_call: TRBJ2-7; cdr3_length: 15; cdr3_aa: CASSLLASSSYEQYF; cdr3_nt: TGTGCCAGCAGCTTGCTAGCGTCAAGCTCCTACGAGCAGTACTTC
v_call: TRBV11-2; clone_size: few; d_call: .; j_call: TRBJ2-1; cdr3_length: 13; cdr3_aa: CASSSRQAYEQFF; cdr3_nt: TGTGCCAGCAGCTCGCGACAGGCATATGAGCAGTTCTTC
v_call: TRBV5-3; clone_size: .; d_call: .; j_call: TRBJ1-2; cdr3_length: 13; cdr3_aa: CARRCMLSIGYTF; cdr3_nt: TGTGCCAGAAGATGTATGTTGTCTATTGGCTACACCTTC
v_call: TRBV11-3; clone_size: few; d_call: .; j_call: TRBJ2-1; cdr3_length: 16; cdr3_aa: CASSMDSMSSYNEQFF; cdr3_nt: TGTGCCAGCAGCATGGACAGTATGAGCTCCTACAATGAGCAGTTCTTC
v_call: TRBV5-1; clone_size: .; d_call: .; j_call: TRBJ1-6; cdr3_length: 15; cdr3_aa: CASSLEGDYNSPLHF; cdr3_nt: TGCGCCAGCAGCTTGGAGGGGGACTATAATTCACCCCTCCACTTT
v_call: TRBV5-8; clone_size: .; d_call: TRBD1; j_call: TRBJ2-3; cdr3_length: 16; cdr3_aa: CASSLGTGVLTDTQYF; cdr3_nt: TGTGCCAGCAGCTTGGGGACAGGGGTCTTGACAGATACGCAGTATTTT
v_call: TRBV7-3; clone_size: .; d_call: .; j_call: TRBJ2-1; cdr3_length: 18; cdr3_aa: CASSLTRVSVGERNEQFF; cdr3_nt: TGTGCCAGCAGCTTAACCCGTGTTAGCGTCGGAGAAAGAAATGAGCAGTTCTTC
v_call: TRBV28; clone_size: .; d_call: TRBD1; j_call: TRBJ2-6; cdr3_length: 18; cdr3_aa: CASSLYRDSSSGANVLTF; cdr3_nt: TGTGCCAGCAGTTTGTATCGGGACAGTTCCTCTGGGGCCAACGTCCTGACTTTC
v_call: TRBV7-2; clone_size: .; d_call: TRBD2; j_call: TRBJ2-2; cdr3_length: 16; cdr3_aa: CASSWLAGQNTGELFF; cdr3_nt: TGTGCCAGCAGCTGGCTAGCGGGGCAAAACACCGGGGAGCTGTTTTTT
v_call: TRBV19; clone_size: few; d_call: .; j_call: TRBJ2-1; cdr3_length: 12; cdr3_aa: CASSPPRGRQFF; cdr3_nt: TGTGCCAGTAGTCCCCCGCGAGGAAGACAGTTCTTC
v_call: TRBV7-8; clone_size: once; d_call: .; j_call: TRBJ1-1; cdr3_length: 16; cdr3_aa: CASSKTIQGMNTEAFF; cdr3_nt: TGTGCCAGCAGTAAAACAATTCAGGGGATGAACACTGAAGCTTTCTTT
v_call: TRBV19; clone_size: .; d_call: TRBD1; j_call: TRBJ1-5; cdr3_length: 15; cdr3_aa: CASSGTGGGNQPQHF; cdr3_nt: TGTGCCAGTAGTGGGACAGGGGGTGGCAATCAGCCCCAGCATTTT
v_call: TRBV7-9; clone_size: few; d_call: .; j_call: TRBJ2-4; cdr3_length: 18; cdr3_aa: CASSTGAIESPAKNIQYF; cdr3_nt: TGTGCCAGCAGCACTGGGGCCATCGAGAGTCCGGCCAAAAACATTCAGTACTTC
v_call: TRBV29-1; clone_size: .; d_call: TRBD1; j_call: TRBJ1-2; cdr3_length: 12; cdr3_aa: CSVLDRDYGYTF; cdr3_nt: TGCAGCGTCCTGGACAGGGATTATGGCTACACCTTC
v_call: TRBV3-1/TRBV3-2; clone_size: few; d_call: .; j_call: TRBJ2-7; cdr3_length: 11; cdr3_aa: CASSSTGEQYF; cdr3_nt: TGTGCCAGCAGCTCAACAGGGGAGCAGTACTTC
v_call: TRBV7-9; clone_size: .; d_call: TRBD1; j_call: TRBJ2-3; cdr3_length: 16; cdr3_aa: CASSLGGGQGPDTQYF; cdr3_nt: TGTGCCAGCAGTTTGGGAGGGGGACAGGGGCCAGATACGCAGTATTTT
v_call: TRBV5-8; clone_size: .; d_call: .; j_call: TRBJ1-3; cdr3_length: 16; cdr3_aa: CASTPLRLRSGNTIYF; cdr3_nt: TGTGCCAGCACGCCCCTTCGCCTACGCTCTGGAAACACCATATATTTT
v_call: TRBV4-3; clone_size: .; d_call: TRBD1; j_call: TRBJ2-7; cdr3_length: 18; cdr3_aa: CASSHSSGGGQGVYEQYF; cdr3_nt: TGCGCCAGCAGCCACTCCTCCGGTGGGGGACAGGGGGTTTACGAGCAGTACTTC
v_call: TRBV6-6; clone_size: .; d_call: TRBD1; j_call: TRBJ2-6; cdr3_length: 21; cdr3_aa: CASSRKFNPGQGLSGANVLTF; cdr3_nt: TGTGCCAGCAGTCGGAAATTTAACCCGGGACAGGGACTTTCTGGGGCCAACGTCCTGACTTTC
v_call: TRBV6-5; clone_size: once; d_call: .; j_call: TRBJ1-2; cdr3_length: 15; cdr3_aa: CASSQLGQEVSGYTF; cdr3_nt: TGTGCCAGCAGTCAGCTTGGACAAGAAGTTAGTGGCTACACCTTC
v_call: TRBV28; clone_size: .; d_call: TRBD1; j_call: TRBJ2-7; cdr3_length: 16; cdr3_aa: CASSFKGQTNSYEQYF; cdr3_nt: TGTGCCAGCAGTTTTAAGGGACAGACCAACTCCTACGAGCAGTACTTC
v_call: TRBV7-2; clone_size: .; d_call: TRBD1; j_call: TRBJ1-6; cdr3_length: 15; cdr3_aa: CASSLGQGIGPPLHF; cdr3_nt: TGTGCCAGCAGCCTGGGACAGGGGATTGGGCCACCCCTCCACTTT
v_call: TRBV7-3; clone_size: .; d_call: TRBD2; j_call: TRBJ2-1; cdr3_length: 14; cdr3_aa: CASSSRTSGDEQFF; cdr3_nt: TGTGCCAGCAGCTCCCGAACTAGCGGGGATGAGCAGTTCTTC
v_call: TRBV24-1; clone_size: .; d_call: .; j_call: TRBJ2-7; cdr3_length: 14; cdr3_aa: CATMASMGQDEQYF; cdr3_nt: TGTGCCACCATGGCCTCCATGGGCCAAGACGAGCAGTACTTC
v_call: TRBV4-3; clone_size: .; d_call: TRBD2; j_call: TRBJ2-7; cdr3_length: 15; cdr3_aa: CASSQQSGRAYEQYF; cdr3_nt: TGCGCCAGCAGCCAACAGAGCGGGAGGGCCTACGAGCAGTACTTC
v_call: TRBV30; clone_size: .; d_call: TRBD1; j_call: TRBJ1-1; cdr3_length: 14; cdr3_aa: CAWISGTGYTEAFF; cdr3_nt: TGTGCCTGGATTTCCGGGACAGGGTACACTGAAGCTTTCTTT
v_call: TRBV24-1; clone_size: .; d_call: TRBD1; j_call: TRBJ2-5; cdr3_length: 15; cdr3_aa: CATSENTGTGETQYF; cdr3_nt: TGTGCCACCAGTGAAAATACCGGGACAGGAGAGACCCAGTACTTC
v_call: TRBV6-5; clone_size: .; d_call: .; j_call: TRBJ1-6; cdr3_length: 13; cdr3_aa: CASSLDRGSPLHF; cdr3_nt: TGTGCCAGCAGCCTGGACAGAGGGTCACCCCTCCACTTT
v_call: TRBV6-6; clone_size: .; d_call: TRBD2; j_call: TRBJ2-3; cdr3_length: 15; cdr3_aa: CASSQSGRGTDTQYF; cdr3_nt: TGTGCCAGCAGTCAAAGCGGGAGGGGGACAGATACGCAGTATTTT
v_call: TRBV12-1; clone_size: .; d_call: .; j_call: TRBJ2-5; cdr3_length: 16; cdr3_aa: CASSPWGGSPQETQYF; cdr3_nt: TGTGCCAGCAGCCCTTGGGGGGGGTCCCCACAAGAGACCCAGTACTTC
v_call: TRBV18; clone_size: .; d_call: TRBD1; j_call: TRBJ1-5; cdr3_length: 14; cdr3_aa: CASPRDRSNQPQHF; cdr3_nt: TGTGCCAGCCCAAGGGACAGGTCTAATCAGCCCCAGCATTTT
v_call: TRBV4-1; clone_size: .; d_call: .; j_call: TRBJ1-2; cdr3_length: 16; cdr3_aa: CASSQAGQGSGYGYTF; cdr3_nt: TGCGCCAGCAGCCAAGCGGGGCAGGGGAGTGGCTATGGCTACACCTTC
v_call: TRBV2; clone_size: few; d_call: TRBD1; j_call: TRBJ2-1; cdr3_length: 15; cdr3_aa: CASSDLTGRGNEQFF; cdr3_nt: TGTGCCAGCAGTGATTTGACAGGGCGTGGGAATGAGCAGTTCTTC
v_call: TRBV7-2; clone_size: many; d_call: TRBD2; j_call: TRBJ2-5; cdr3_length: 16; cdr3_aa: CASSFSGGLAQETQYF; cdr3_nt: TGTGCCAGCAGCTTTAGCGGAGGACTAGCTCAAGAGACCCAGTACTTC
v_call: TRBV9; clone_size: .; d_call: .; j_call: TRBJ2-3; cdr3_length: 16; cdr3_aa: CASSVGLGGQADTQYF; cdr3_nt: TGTGCCAGCAGCGTAGGGTTGGGGGGGCAAGCAGATACGCAGTATTTT
v_call: TRBV29-1; clone_size: .; d_call: TRBD2; j_call: TRBJ2-7; cdr3_length: 13; cdr3_aa: CSVGLLAGGNEYF; cdr3_nt: TGCAGCGTTGGATTACTAGCGGGAGGAAACGAGTACTTC